What follows is one TCR beta chain and its context. Its specificity is unknown. This CDR3 comprises 16 residues. Germline lookup yields CDR1 MNHEY and CDR2 SMNVEV (reference sequence). Trimming shortened V by 0 bases and J by 0 bases, and 9 bases separated the two germline ends. These data come from a study of T cell responses to AZD1222 COVID-19 vaccine. Study-wide results and caveats: Spike as a whole was targeted by vaccine-associated CD4 TCRs, dominant at 160-218 and 743-854. Sampling that yielded the repertoires occurred only after the peak T cell response. Rises in breadth and depth of Spike-specific TCRs came after two AZD1222 doses. Females made up more of the donors, who were largely white British, and clonal diversity may have come out too low.

The method was immunoSEQ multiplex PCR; TCRdb's version includes in-frame clones alone and lacks a portion of them. Among 110,000 or so clones listed, 75% to 95% were seen once. The chain links TRBV27 to TRBJ2-4; D not resolved. This clonotype was obtained from an adult in good health. The sample was peripheral blood, taken on day 0 of AZD1222 vaccination. CDR3 sequence (DNA): TGTGCCAGCAGTTTATCGCAGGTGATAGCCAAAAACATTCAGTACTTC. Translating it yields CASSLSQVIAKNIQYF.